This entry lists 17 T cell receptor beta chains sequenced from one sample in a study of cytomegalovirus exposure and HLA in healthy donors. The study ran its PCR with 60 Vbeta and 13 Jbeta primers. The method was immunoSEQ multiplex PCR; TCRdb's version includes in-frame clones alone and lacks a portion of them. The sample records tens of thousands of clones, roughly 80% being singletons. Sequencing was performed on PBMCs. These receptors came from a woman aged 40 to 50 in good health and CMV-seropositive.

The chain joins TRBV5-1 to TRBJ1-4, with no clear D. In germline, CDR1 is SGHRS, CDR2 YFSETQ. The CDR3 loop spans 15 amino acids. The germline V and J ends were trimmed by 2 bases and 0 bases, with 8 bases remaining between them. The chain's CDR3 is CASSLTATTNEKLFF. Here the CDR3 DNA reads TGCGCCAGCAGCTTAACAGCTACAACTAATGAAAAACTGTTTTTT.

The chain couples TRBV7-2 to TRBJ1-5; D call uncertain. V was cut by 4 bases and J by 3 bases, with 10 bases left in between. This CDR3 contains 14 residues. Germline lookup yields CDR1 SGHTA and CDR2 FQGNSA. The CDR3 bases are TGTGCCAGCAGCTACCGAGGATTCAATCAGCCCCAGCATTTT. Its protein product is CASSYRGFNQPQHF.

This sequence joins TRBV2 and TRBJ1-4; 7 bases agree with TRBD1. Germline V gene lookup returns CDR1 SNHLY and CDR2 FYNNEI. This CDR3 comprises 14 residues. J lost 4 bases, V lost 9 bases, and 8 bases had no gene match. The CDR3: CASLAGTVNEKLFF. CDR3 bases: TGTGCCAGTCTGGCCGGGACAGTTAATGAAAAACTGTTTTTT. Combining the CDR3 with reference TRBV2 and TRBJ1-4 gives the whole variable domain EPEVTQTPSHQVTQMGQEVILRCVPISNHLYFYWYRQILGQKVEFLVSFYNNEISEKSEIFDDQFSVERPDGSNFTLKIRSTKLEDSAMYFCASLAGTVNEKLFFGSGTQLSVL.

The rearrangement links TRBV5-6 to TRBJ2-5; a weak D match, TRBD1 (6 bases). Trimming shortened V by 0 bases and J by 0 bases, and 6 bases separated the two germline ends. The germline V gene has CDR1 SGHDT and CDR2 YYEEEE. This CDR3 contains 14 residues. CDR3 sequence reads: CASSLAGDQETQYF. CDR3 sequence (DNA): TGTGCCAGCAGCTTGGCAGGGGACCAAGAGACCCAGTACTTC.

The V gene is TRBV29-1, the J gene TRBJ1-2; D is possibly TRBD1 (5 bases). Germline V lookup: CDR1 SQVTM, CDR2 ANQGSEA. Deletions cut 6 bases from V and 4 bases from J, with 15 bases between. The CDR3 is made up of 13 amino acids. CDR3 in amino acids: CSVGGVRGYGYTF. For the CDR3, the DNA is TGCAGCGTGGGGGGGGTGAGGGGCTATGGCTACACCTTC.

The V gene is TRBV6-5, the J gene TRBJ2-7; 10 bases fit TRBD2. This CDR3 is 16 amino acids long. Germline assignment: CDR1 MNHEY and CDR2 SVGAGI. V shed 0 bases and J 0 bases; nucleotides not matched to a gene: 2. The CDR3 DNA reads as TGTGCCAGCAGTTACTCTGCTAGCGGGAGCTCCTACGAGCAGTACTTC. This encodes CASSYSASGSSYEQYF.

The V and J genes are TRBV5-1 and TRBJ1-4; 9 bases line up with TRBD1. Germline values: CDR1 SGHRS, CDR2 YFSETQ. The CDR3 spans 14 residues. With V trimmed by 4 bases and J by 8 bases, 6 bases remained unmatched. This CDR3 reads CASSGGTGWEKLFF. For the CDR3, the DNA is TGCGCCAGCAGCGGCGGGACAGGGTGGGAAAAACTGTTTTTT.

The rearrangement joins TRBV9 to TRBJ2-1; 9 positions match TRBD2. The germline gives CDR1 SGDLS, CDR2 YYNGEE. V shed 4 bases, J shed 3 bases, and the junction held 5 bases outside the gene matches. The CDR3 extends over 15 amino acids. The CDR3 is CASSRGGANYNEQFF. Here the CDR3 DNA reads TGTGCCAGCAGCCGCGGGGGGGCGAACTACAATGAGCAGTTCTTC.

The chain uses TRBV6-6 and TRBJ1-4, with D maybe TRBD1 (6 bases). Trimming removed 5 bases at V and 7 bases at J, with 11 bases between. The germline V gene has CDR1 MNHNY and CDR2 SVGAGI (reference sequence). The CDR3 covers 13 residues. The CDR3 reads CASSQGKLEKLFF. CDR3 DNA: TGTGCCAGCAGTCAGGGGAAGCTTGAAAAACTGTTTTTT.

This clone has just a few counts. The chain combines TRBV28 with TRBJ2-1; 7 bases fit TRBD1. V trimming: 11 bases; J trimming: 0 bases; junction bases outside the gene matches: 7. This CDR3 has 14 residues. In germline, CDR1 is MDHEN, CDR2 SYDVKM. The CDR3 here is CASSGGSSYNEQFF. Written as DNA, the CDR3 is TGTGCCTCGTCAGGGGGAAGCTCCTACAATGAGCAGTTCTTC.

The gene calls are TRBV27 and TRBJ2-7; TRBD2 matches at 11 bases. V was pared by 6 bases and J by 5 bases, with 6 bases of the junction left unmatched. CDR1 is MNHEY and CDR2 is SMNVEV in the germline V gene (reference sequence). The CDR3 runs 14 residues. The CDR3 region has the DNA TGTGCCAGCAGAACTAGCGGGAGAAACCACGAGCAGTACTTC. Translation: CASRTSGRNHEQYF.

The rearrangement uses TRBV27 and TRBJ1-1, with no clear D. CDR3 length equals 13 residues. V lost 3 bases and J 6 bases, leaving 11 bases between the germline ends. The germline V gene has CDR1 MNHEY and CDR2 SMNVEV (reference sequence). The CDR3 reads CASSFRVASEAFF. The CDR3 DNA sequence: TGTGCCAGCAGTTTCCGGGTAGCATCTGAAGCTTTCTTT.

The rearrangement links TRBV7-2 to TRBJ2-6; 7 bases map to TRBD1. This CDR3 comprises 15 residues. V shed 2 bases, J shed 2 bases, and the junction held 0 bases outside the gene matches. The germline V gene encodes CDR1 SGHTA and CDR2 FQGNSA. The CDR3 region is CASSLQGAGANVLTF. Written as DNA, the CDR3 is TGTGCCAGCAGCTTACAGGGGGCTGGGGCCAACGTCCTGACTTTC.

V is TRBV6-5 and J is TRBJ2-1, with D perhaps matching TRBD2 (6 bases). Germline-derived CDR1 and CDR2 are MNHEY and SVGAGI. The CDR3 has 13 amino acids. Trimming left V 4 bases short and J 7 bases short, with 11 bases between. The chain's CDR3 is CASSFRDLNEQFF. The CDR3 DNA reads TGTGCCAGCAGTTTCCGGGACTTGAATGAGCAGTTCTTC.

Here the CDR3 reads CASSPGQGWEQYF. The CDR3, as DNA: TGTGCCAGCTCACCAGGACAGGGGTGGGAGCAGTACTTC. This chain links TRBV18 with TRBJ2-7, with 9 bases identical to TRBD1. Germline values: CDR1 KGHSH, CDR2 LQKENI. With V trimmed by 2 bases and J by 7 bases, 3 bases remained unmatched. The CDR3 has 13 amino acids.

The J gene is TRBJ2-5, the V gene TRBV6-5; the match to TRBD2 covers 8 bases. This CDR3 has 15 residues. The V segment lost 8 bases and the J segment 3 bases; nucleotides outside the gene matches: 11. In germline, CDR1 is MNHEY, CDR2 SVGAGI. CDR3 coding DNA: TGTGCCAGCGAGCCCGGGGGAGCGGGAGAAGAGACCCAGTACTTC. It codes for CASEPGGAGEETQYF.

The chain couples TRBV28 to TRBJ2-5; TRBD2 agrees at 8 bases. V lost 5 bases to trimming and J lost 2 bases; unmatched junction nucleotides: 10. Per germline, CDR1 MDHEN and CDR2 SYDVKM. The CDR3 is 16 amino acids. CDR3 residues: CASSLPGRGGQETQYF. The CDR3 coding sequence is TGTGCCAGCAGTCTTCCCGGGAGGGGGGGTCAAGAGACCCAGTACTTC.